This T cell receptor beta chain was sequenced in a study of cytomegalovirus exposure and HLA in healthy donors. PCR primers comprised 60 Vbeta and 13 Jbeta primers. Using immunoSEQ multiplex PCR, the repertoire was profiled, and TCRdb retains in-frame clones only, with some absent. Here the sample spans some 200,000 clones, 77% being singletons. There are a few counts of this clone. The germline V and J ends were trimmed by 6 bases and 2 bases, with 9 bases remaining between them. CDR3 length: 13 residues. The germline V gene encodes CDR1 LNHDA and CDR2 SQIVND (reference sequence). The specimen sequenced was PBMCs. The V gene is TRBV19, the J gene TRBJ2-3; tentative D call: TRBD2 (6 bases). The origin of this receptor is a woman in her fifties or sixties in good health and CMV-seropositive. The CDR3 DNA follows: TGTGCCAGTAGGAAGCGGGTCACAGATACGCAGTATTTT. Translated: CASRKRVTDTQYF. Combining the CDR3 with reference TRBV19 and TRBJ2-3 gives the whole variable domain DGGITQSPKYLFRKEGQNVTLSCEQNLNHDAMYWYRQDPGQGLRLIYYSQIVNDFQKGDIAEGYSVSREKKESFPLTVTSAQKNPTAFYLCASRKRVTDTQYFGPGTRLTVL.